These 5 T cell receptor beta chains were all obtained from the same sample, sequenced in a study of quantifying T cell responses using KT2 cells. Study-wide context: TCR alpha and beta constant-region primers primed reverse transcription of RNA.

A single-stranded UMI oligo with SP2 sequence was ligated to cDNA 3' ends. First-round PCR used 3 to 4 cycles and beta primers RC1.1 and RC1.2 covering TRBC1 and TRBC2. TCRdb redid the calling of the UMI-ligation and nested PCR reads with MiXCR, one entry per CDR3 protein. Seen here are about 41,000 distinct CDR3 sequences, 15% to 20% observed once, and the top ten hold 40% to 45%. The sample taken for sequencing was PBMCs spiked with cells of the T cell clone KT2. The receptor source for this set is a human donor.

J is TRBJ1-4 and V is TRBV6-5, with 7 positions matching TRBD1. The CDR3 totals 17 residues. Trimming removed 6 bases from V and 8 bases from J; junction bases left unmatched: 18. In germline, CDR1 is MNHEY, CDR2 SVGAGI. This chain's CDR3 is CASRPNRGSGNREKLFF. The DNA for the CDR3 is TGTGCCAGCAGGCCCAACAGGGGTTCGGGTAATCGCGAAAAACTGTTTTTT.

The J gene is TRBJ1-2, the V gene TRBV5-8; 9 nucleotides align to TRBD1. J lost 4 bases, V lost 0 bases, and 4 bases had no gene match. This CDR3 spans 15 amino acids. Germline-derived CDR1 and CDR2 are SGHTS and YDEGEE. The chain's CDR3 is CASSLGTGASYGYTF. CDR3 nucleotide sequence: TGTGCCAGCAGCTTGGGGACAGGGGCCTCCTATGGCTACACCTTC. The entire variable domain, with the rest obtained from reference TRBV5-8 and TRBJ1-2, is as follows: EAGVTQSPTHLIKTRGQQATLRCSPISGHTSVYWYQQALGLGLQFLLWYDEGEERNRGNFPPRFSGRQFPNYSSELNVNALELEDSALYLCASSLGTGASYGYTFGSGTRLTVV.

This chain joins TRBV7-8 and TRBJ1-1; D unresolved. The CDR3 consists of 13 residues. V lost 5 bases and J 4 bases, leaving 11 bases between the germline ends. The germline V gene has CDR1 SGHVS and CDR2 FQNEAQ. The CDR3 reads CASSPDPSTEAFF. The DNA of the CDR3 is TGTGCCAGCAGCCCTGACCCGAGCACTGAAGCTTTCTTT.

This clonotype was seen many times. V usage is TRBV12-3 or TRBV12-4 and J usage is TRBJ2-3; D gene uncertain. The V and J ends lost 5 bases and 7 bases respectively, with 19 bases between them. There are 15 residues in the CDR3. The CDR3 DNA follows: TGTGCCAGCAGTCCCCGGGTGGGTAAGGGCAATACGCAGTATTTT. This gives the protein CASSPRVGKGNTQYF.

This clonotype appeared a few times. The chain links TRBV27 to TRBJ2-1, with 8 positions matching TRBD2. Germline loops: CDR1 MNHEY, CDR2 SMNVEV (reference sequence). The CDR3 is 15 residues long. Unmatched junction bases numbered 4, after V lost 4 bases and J lost 2 bases. As DNA, the CDR3 is TGTGCCAGCAGTTATGGCGGGAGGCCCTACAATGAGCAGTTCTTC. It yields the protein CASSYGGRPYNEQFF.